The next 2 T cell receptor beta chains were all read from a single sample in a study of T cell repertoires in cytomegalovirus infection. TCRdb itself ran the reads through MiXCR, one entry per CDR3 protein. The table records around 250,000 distinct CDR3 sequences, about 15% of them present only once. The sequenced material came from CD8+ T cells from PBMCs. These receptors originate from a human donor in good health (CMV status not recorded). Some clones in this sample may be carry-over from other donors' samples.

The sample holds a few counts of this clonotype. The gene calls are TRBV2 and TRBJ2-7; D gene uncertain. The CDR3 has 12 amino acids. Germline assignment: CDR1 SNHLY and CDR2 FYNNEI. The germline V and J ends were trimmed by 6 bases and 3 bases, with 9 bases remaining between them. The CDR3 DNA is TGTGCCAGCAGGGGGTCTTACTACGAGCAGTACTTC. Amino acids: CASRGSYYEQYF.

This clonotype was observed at least ten times. The chain joins TRBV7-8 to TRBJ1-5; a weak D match, TRBD1 (6 bases). The CDR3 has 17 residues. The V gene's germline CDR1 is SGHVS and CDR2 FQNEAQ. V was clipped by 5 bases and J by 1 base, with 18 bases between them. As DNA, the CDR3 is TGTGCCAGCAGCGTCCAGGGGAGGCAGGGAAGCAATCAGCCCCAGCATTTT. Translation gives CASSVQGRQGSNQPQHF. Filled out from reference TRBV7-8 and TRBJ1-5, the complete variable domain reads GAGVSQSPRYKVAKRGQDVALRCDPISGHVSLFWYQQALGQGPEFLTYFQNEAQLDKSGLPSDRFFAERPEGSVSTLKIQRTQQEDSAVYLCASSVQGRQGSNQPQHFGDGTRLSIL.